The 8 T cell receptor beta chains given below trace back to one sample, sequenced in a study of T cells after yellow fever vaccination. Each CDR3 protein is one row after TCRdb ran MiXCR on the 5' RACE reads. The sample yields about 320,000 distinct CDR3 sequences, around 4.3% seen once. The sample was PBMCs, taken 15 days after the yellow fever booster vaccination. The receptors were sampled from a man in his late teens or twenties who received the YFV17D yellow fever vaccine.

This clonotype was counted between two and nine times. This rearrangement joins TRBV29-1 to TRBJ2-3, with 15 bases matching TRBD2. V was pared by 6 bases and J by 6 bases, with 10 bases of the junction left unmatched. Germline V gene data show CDR1 as SQVTM and CDR2 as ANQGSEA. The CDR3 extends over 16 amino acids. Here the CDR3 DNA reads TGCAGCGTCGTCGGGACTAGCGGGGGGCCCGAGGATACGCAGTATTTT. Translating gives CSVVGTSGGPEDTQYF.

The gene calls are TRBV7-2 and TRBJ2-7, with 9 positions matching TRBD1. The CDR3 covers 16 residues. Germline-derived CDR1 and CDR2 are SGHTA and FQGNSA. The trim removed 2 bases at V and 3 bases at J, leaving 8 bases unmatched. The DNA of the CDR3 is TGTGCCAGCAGCTTACCCCGGGACAGGGTAATCTACGAGCAGTACTTC. Protein product: CASSLPRDRVIYEQYF.

This clonotype has ten or more counts. This chain links TRBV15 with TRBJ2-5, with D maybe TRBD1 (5 bases). The V gene's germline CDR1 is LNHNV and CDR2 YYDKDF (reference sequence). V lost 2 bases, J lost 5 bases, and 15 bases lay in between. The CDR3 runs 15 residues. CDR3 amino acids: CATSRLRQLEETQYF. The CDR3 DNA is TGTGCCACCAGCAGACTCAGACAGCTGGAGGAGACCCAGTACTTC. Full variable domain (outside the CDR3, taken from reference TRBV15 and TRBJ2-5): DAMVIQNPRYQVTQFGKPVTLSCSQTLNHNVMYWYQQKSSQAPKLLFHYYDKDFNNEADTPDNFQSRRPNTSFCFLDIRSPGLGDTAMYLCATSRLRQLEETQYFGPGTRLLVL.

V usage is TRBV20-1 and J usage is TRBJ1-2; TRBD1 is a possible D gene (5 bases). V shed 0 bases and J shed 6 bases, with 11 bases lying between them. Germline V gene data show CDR1 as DFQATT and CDR2 as SNEGSKA (reference sequence). The CDR3 has 13 residues. CDR3 region: CSARDWGRDGYTF. DNA of the CDR3: TGCAGTGCTAGAGACTGGGGGAGGGATGGCTACACCTTC.

This clonotype came up many times. This chain links TRBV5-1 with TRBJ1-4, with a weak D call TRBD1 (6 bases). The CDR3 covers 15 residues. The germline V gene encodes CDR1 SGHRS and CDR2 YFSETQ. Trimming took 1 base from V and 6 from J, leaving 13 bases between them. This CDR3 is CASSLSGQIDEKLFF. CDR3 nucleotide sequence: TGCGCCAGCAGCTTGAGCGGACAGATAGATGAAAAACTGTTTTTT. Using reference TRBV5-1 and TRBJ1-4 for the parts outside the CDR3, the full variable domain is KAGVTQTPRYLIKTRGQQVTLSCSPISGHRSVSWYQQTPGQGLQFLFEYFSETQRNKGNFPGRFSGRQFSNSRSEMNVSTLELGDSALYLCASSLSGQIDEKLFFGSGTQLSVL.

This clonotype appeared a few times. The chain uses TRBV5-4 and TRBJ1-1, with D uncertain. Looked up from germline, CDR1 is SGHNT and CDR2 is YYREEE (reference sequence). The V and J ends lost 2 bases and 0 bases respectively, with 11 bases between them. The CDR3 is 15 residues long. For the CDR3, the DNA is TGTGCCAGCAGCTTCTCGACATCCATGAACACTGAAGCTTTCTTT. Its translation is CASSFSTSMNTEAFF.

V gene TRBV5-1 combines with J gene TRBJ1-2; TRBD1 might be the D (5 bases). V lost 0 bases, J lost 6 bases, and 12 bases lay in between. Germline V gene data show CDR1 as SGHRS and CDR2 as YFSETQ. The CDR3 contains 14 residues. CDR3 DNA: TGCGCCAGCAGCTTGGACGGGACGTCGCATGGCTACACCTTC. Its protein is CASSLDGTSHGYTF.

The rearrangement uses TRBV18 and TRBJ1-6; maybe TRBD1 (6 bases). With 3 bases removed from V and 8 bases from J, the gap between germline ends came to 11 bases. CDR1 is KGHSH, CDR2 LQKENI, per germline. The CDR3 consists of 14 residues. The CDR3 loop is CASSPGAAHSPLHF. In nucleotides, the CDR3 is TGTGCCAGCTCACCGGGGGCCGCCCATTCACCCCTCCACTTT.